The clone carrying this TCR beta chain was observed a few times. Its matching antigen is unknown. The data originate from a study of CD8 T cells in ankylosing spondylitis. Overall study findings and caveats: Disease-linked clones reportedly showed significant enrichment in matched ankylosing spondylitis synovial fluid.

TCRdb passed the 5' RACE reads through MiXCR, listing each CDR3 protein once. This table has about 170,000 distinct CDR3 sequences, around 20% appearing once. This TCR was sampled from a male donor with ankylosing spondylitis or in good health (not recorded which). The sample taken for sequencing was blood, either unsorted or a sorted T cell fraction (not recorded which).

CDR3 residues: CASSETHNGVDTQYF. DNA of the CDR3: TGTGCCAGCAGTGAAACCCACAATGGGGTGGATACGCAGTATTTT. The V call is TRBV6-1, the J call TRBJ2-3; D remains unclear. The CDR3 length is 15 residues. The V end lost 2 bases, the J end lost 6 bases, and 15 bases lay between the germline ends. In germline, CDR1 is MNHNS, CDR2 SASEGT.